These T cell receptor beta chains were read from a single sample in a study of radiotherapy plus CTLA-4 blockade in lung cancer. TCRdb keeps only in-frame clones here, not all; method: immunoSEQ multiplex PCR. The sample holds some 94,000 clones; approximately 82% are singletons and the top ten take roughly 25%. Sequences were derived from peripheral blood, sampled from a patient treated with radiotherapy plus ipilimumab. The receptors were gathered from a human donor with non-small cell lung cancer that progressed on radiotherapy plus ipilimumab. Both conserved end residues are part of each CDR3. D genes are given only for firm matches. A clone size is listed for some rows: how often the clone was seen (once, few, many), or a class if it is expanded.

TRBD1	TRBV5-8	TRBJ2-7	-	TGTGCCAGCAGCCACCGGGACAGGGTACACGAGCAGTACTTC	CASSHRDRVHEQYF
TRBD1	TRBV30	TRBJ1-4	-	TGTGCCTGGAACAGGGGGCAGCTTTTCAATGAAAAACTGTTTTTT	CAWNRGQLFNEKLFF
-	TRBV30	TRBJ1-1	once	TGTGCCTGGAGTGTGTGGGGGAACACTGAAGCTTTCTTT	CAWSVWGNTEAFF
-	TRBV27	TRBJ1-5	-	TGTGCCAGCACCATTGGGGCGGGTCAGCCCCAGCATTTT	CASTIGAGQPQHF
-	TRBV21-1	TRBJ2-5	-	TGTGCCAGCATCAAAGACAGGGGCCCTCAAGAGACCCAGTACTTC	CASIKDRGPQETQYF
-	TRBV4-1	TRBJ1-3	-	TGCGCCAGCAGCCAAGAATTGGGGTATGGAAACACCATATATTTT	CASSQELGYGNTIYF
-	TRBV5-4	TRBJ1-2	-	TGTGCCAGCAGACGGGGGGGAATCGGCTATGGCTACACCTTC	CASRRGGIGYGYTF
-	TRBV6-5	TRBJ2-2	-	TGTGCCAGCAGTTACGGGGCAGGGATCGGGGAGCTGTTTTTT	CASSYGAGIGELFF
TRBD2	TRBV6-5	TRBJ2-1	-	TGTGCCAGCAGTTACAAGGCAGGGAGGGCCAATGAGCAGTTCTTC	CASSYKAGRANEQFF
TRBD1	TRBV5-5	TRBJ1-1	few	TGTGCCAGCAGCGAATGGACAGGGGGGACGAACACTGAAGCTTTCTTT	CASSEWTGGTNTEAFF
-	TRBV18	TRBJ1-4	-	TGTGCCAGCTCACCACCGAGCAGTAATGAAAAACTGTTTTTT	CASSPPSSNEKLFF
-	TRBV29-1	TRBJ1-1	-	TGCAGCGTTGGGTTTCAGGCCGGGGGGGCTTTCTTT	CSVGFQAGGAFF
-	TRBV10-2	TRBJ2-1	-	TGCGCCAGCAGTGATAGGGTACGTGATGAGCAGTTCTTC	CASSDRVRDEQFF
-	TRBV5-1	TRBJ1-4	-	TGCGCCAGCAGCTGGGGGGCGGTAACTAATGAAAAACTGTTTTTT	CASSWGAVTNEKLFF
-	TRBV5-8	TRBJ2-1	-	TGTGCCAGCAGGTTGGCAGGTTTGGGTGACAATGAGCAGTTCTTC	CASRLAGLGDNEQFF
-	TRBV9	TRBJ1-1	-	TGTGCCAGCAGCGCCAACAGTTTCGCCATGAACACTGAAGCTTTCTTT	CASSANSFAMNTEAFF
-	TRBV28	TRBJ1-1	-	TGTGCCAGCAGTTTAAATAGGGGGGGGCCTGAAGCTTTCTTT	CASSLNRGGPEAFF
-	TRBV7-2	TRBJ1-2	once	TGTGCCAGCCTCGGAACTAACTATGGCTACACCTTC	CASLGTNYGYTF
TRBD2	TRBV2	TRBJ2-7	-	TGTGCCAGCAGGCCACCGGGACAGGGTAGCGGGAGGGCCCTCCACTACGAGCAGTACTTC	CASRPPGQGSGRALHYEQYF
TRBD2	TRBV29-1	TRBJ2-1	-	TGCAGCGTTGACGCTAGCGGGGTCTACAATGAGCAGTTCTTC	CSVDASGVYNEQFF